This TCR beta chain is drawn from a study of shared clonotypes between healthy human individuals. Study summary: Participating donors consisted of a couple of women and a few men aged 18 to 49. Study results and limitations: Memory subsets had estimated richness that was generally smaller than that of naive subsets. Several donors showed sharing of about 5.5% of naive CD4 clonotypes. The low donor count limited represented genetic and exposure-history diversity.

Using immunoSEQ multiplex PCR, the repertoire was profiled, and TCRdb retains in-frame clones only, with some absent. The sample has hundreds of thousands of clones; roughly 96% are singletons. The naive CD8 fraction comprised CD45RO-negative cells positively selected for CCR7 and excluded terminally differentiated effector memory CD45RA+ cells. The CDR3 has 15 residues. Looked up from germline, CDR1 is ENHRY and CDR2 is SYGVKD. The ends lost 10 bases at V and 6 bases at J; junction bases unmatched: 14. This clone turned up a few times. Its matching antigen is unknown. Specimen: naive CD8+ T cells sorted from blood. This rearrangement joins TRBV10-3 to TRBJ2-2; TRBD1 matches at 7 bases. The clonotype originates from a young man in good health. CDR3 bases: TGTGCCACCCTTACAGGGGTCGGAGGTCCCGGGGAGCTGTTTTTT. Translation gives CATLTGVGGPGELFF.